The 2 T cell receptor beta chains presented below share a single source sample, sequenced in a study of blood T cells in healthy people across ages. Alongside a J-beta primer mix, a sample-barcoded 5' primer served in a second PCR lasting about 6 to 11 cycles. TCRdb called the 5' RACE reads again in MiXCR, with one record for every CDR3 protein. The sample shows just over 800,000 distinct CDR3 sequences, about 59% of them seen only once. Sequencing was performed on blood. These TCRs come from a man aged 25-45 years in good health.

This clonotype has a handful of counts. The V call is TRBV9, the J call TRBJ2-2; perhaps TRBD1 as D (5 bases). The ends were cut back, 4 bases at V and 5 bases at J, with 12 bases in the middle. The germline CDR1 and CDR2 sequences are SGDLS and YYNGEE. This CDR3 comprises 14 residues. This CDR3 is CASSIGAGTGELFF. The CDR3 DNA follows: TGTGCCAGCAGCATTGGGGCTGGGACCGGGGAGCTGTTTTTT. Full variable domain (missing parts from reference TRBV9 and TRBJ2-2): DSGVTQTPKHLITATGQRVTLRCSPRSGDLSVYWYQQSLDQGLQFLIQYYNGEERAKGNILERFSAQQFPDLHSELNLSSLELGDSALYFCASSIGAGTGELFFGEGSRLTVL.

This clonotype was counted ten times or more. The chain carries TRBV6-2 or TRBV6-3 and TRBJ1-2; TRBD1 agrees at 7 bases. After removal of 5 bases from V and 4 bases from J, the junction contained 16 bases not matched to a gene. Germline CDR1 reads MNHEY; CDR2 reads SVGEGT. This CDR3 comprises 17 residues. CDR3 protein: CASSAAGTETFSYGYTF. CDR3 DNA: TGTGCCAGCAGTGCAGCCGGGACAGAAACCTTTAGCTATGGCTACACCTTC.